This TCR beta chain comes out of a study of monozygotic twins with inflammatory bowel disease. The study's findings and limits: Lower TCRbeta diversity (inverse Simpson) was seen in IBD patients than in healthy co-twins.

Molecular identifiers with 6-nucleotide sample barcodes were added during cDNA synthesis via template switching. TCRdb reworked the 5' RACE reads into one entry per CDR3 protein, no DNA. The sample includes 140,000 to 150,000 distinct CDR3 sequences. Of note for this clonotype: Antigen specificity is unknown.

CDR1 is GTSNPN, CDR2 SVGIG, per germline (reference sequence). This CDR3 contains 15 residues. V gene TRBV30 combines with J gene TRBJ1-2. The origin of this receptor is a human donor with ulcerative colitis or Crohn's disease, or a healthy co-twin of an affected twin (not recorded which). The sequenced material came from blood. The CDR3 reads CAWSPHTRGNYGYTF.